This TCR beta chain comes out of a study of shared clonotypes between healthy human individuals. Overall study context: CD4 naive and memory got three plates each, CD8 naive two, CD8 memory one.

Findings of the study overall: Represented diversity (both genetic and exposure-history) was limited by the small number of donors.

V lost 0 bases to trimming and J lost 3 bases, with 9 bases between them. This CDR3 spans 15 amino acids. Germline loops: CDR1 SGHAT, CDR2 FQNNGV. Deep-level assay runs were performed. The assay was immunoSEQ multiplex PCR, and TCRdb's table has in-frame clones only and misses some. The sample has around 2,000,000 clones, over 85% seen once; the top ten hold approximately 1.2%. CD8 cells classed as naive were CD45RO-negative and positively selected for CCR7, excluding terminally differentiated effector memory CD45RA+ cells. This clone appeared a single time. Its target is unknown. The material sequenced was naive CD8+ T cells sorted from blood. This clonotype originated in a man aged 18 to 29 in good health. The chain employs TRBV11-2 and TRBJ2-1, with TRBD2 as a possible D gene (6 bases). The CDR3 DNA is TGTGCCAGCAGCTTAGATAGCGGCTACTACAATGAGCAGTTCTTC. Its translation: CASSLDSGYYNEQFF.